This T cell receptor beta chain was identified in a study of cytomegalovirus exposure and HLA in healthy donors (dated by TCRdb to the late 2010s). For context, the study as a whole: An earlier analysis of approximately 550 of the donors reported about 290 Gb of sequence data and around 110 million unique TCR beta sequences from roughly 200 million T cells. An early release that covered more than 550 HLA-typed donors contained approximately 300 gigabases of sequencing data and tens of millions of unique TCR sequences. Of the roughly 400 genotyped donors, roughly 85% fell in the genetic ancestry cluster associated with self-reported Caucasian donors. The study aimed to test whether signatures of past pathogen exposure could be identified by cataloging public T cell receptors. The study used immunosequencing to profile the T cell repertoires of around 600 subjects and linked those repertoires to cytomegalovirus serostatus. In addition to the first cohort of 650 to 750 subjects, a separate validation cohort of under 150 different subjects was used. To predict cytomegalovirus infection status, the study combined high-throughput TCR immunosequencing, statistical association of individual TCRs with disease status, and machine learning. In a later analysis, previously published TCR beta repertoires from 670 or so donors were re-analyzed and high-resolution HLA genotyping was added so that TCR occurrence patterns could be studied. Rather than using new phenotypic data, the later analysis identified candidate immune exposures from TCR beta sequences and from how often those sequences occurred across donors. In an earlier analysis of roughly 580 of the donors, high-throughput TCR beta sequencing was used to judge whether each TCR beta V gene segment behaved as functional or pseudogenic. Donor age, sex, ethnicity and CMV serostatus were collected together with the repertoire data. A later genetic analysis took genome-wide SNP genotypes for 398 of the 666 donors and used that subset as a discovery cohort. All discovery cohort repertoires had been generated on a single sequencing platform. Both class I and class II loci were covered by HLA typing, at four-digit resolution. Typing coverage varied by locus: roughly 620-640 donors for A, B, C, DRB1 and DQB1; approximately 500 for DQA1; more than 600 for DPA1; roughly 450 for DPB1. Because of strong linkage in the cohort, roughly five DR-DQ haplotypes were treated as single units for association and clustering. Across 300 to 400 genotyped donors of the cohort, an average of approximately 240,000 unique TCR beta nucleotide sequences per donor were sequenced, and 15% to 20% of those sequences were non-productive. What the study reported, not specific to this receptor: The cohort was sequenced for TCR beta chains only, and without alpha or paired-chain data the features that could be detected were limited. Because some donors lacked HLA typing at each locus, the association tests relied only on the typed subset. A further reported finding was that TCR beta sequences accurately predicted the HLA-A and HLA-B alleles for most subjects in the first cohort. In an earlier analysis of fewer than 700 of the donors, most TCR beta V segments appeared in productive rearrangements about 87% or about 30% of the time, broadly matching IMGT annotations. Roughly uniform sequencing depth across donors was assumed in presence/absence analyses, although this assumption may not hold. Because counts were too low, seventeen rarely observed V segments, including chromosome 9 orphons, were left out of the earlier analysis of a few hundred of the donors. According to a later analysis, parvovirus B19, influenza, CMV and Epstein-Barr virus appeared linked to several top co-occurrence clusters. The classifier was reported to diagnose cytomegalovirus status with high specificity and sensitivity in both the original and validation cohorts. The study gave a list of around 170 TCR beta chains associated with cytomegalovirus. A later analysis found that TCR association rates varied across HLA loci, with DRB1 alleles showing the most associated TCRs and HLA-C alleles the fewest. Some IMGT-functional V segments, including TRBV6-2 and TRBV6-3, could not be distinguished by the 87-base-pair reads and were therefore excluded. Linkage disequilibrium might explain the correlated functional status among segregating V segments, but an unknown experimental factor could not be excluded. A later analysis found that HLA-associated TCR beta chains were more clonally expanded and had lower generation probabilities than equally common non-associated chains. Compared with the roughly 700-donor mean, donors in an Asian-associated ancestry cluster had fewer N-insertions in productive TCRs, according to a later genetic analysis. When HLA alleles, especially DR and DQ, strongly co-occurred, attributing TCR associations to individual alleles was difficult. A later genetic analysis associated a missense DCLRE1C variant with V-gene and J-gene trimming of TCR beta chains, and an independent cohort replicated the association. For the cohort, immune exposure information was limited to CMV serostatus. The authors suggested that the approach could potentially be extended to other disease states and immunological phenotypes. A later analysis associated 16,951 TCR beta sequences with specific HLA alleles at a false discovery rate of 0.05. In vitro tests confirmed that a few of the cytomegalovirus-associated TCR beta chains recognize cytomegalovirus antigens. A later analysis found that most CMV-associated TCR beta chains appeared HLA-restricted, with HLA associations seemingly driven largely by CMV exposure. While some public TCRs were present in many individuals, most TCR sequences turned up only very rarely across donors. The sequencing pipeline was judged likely to have produced a cluster of highly shared sequence variants as a technical artifact.

Libraries were constructed by the immunoSEQ multiplex PCR assay. The multiplex PCR relied on a mix of 60 forward primers for TCR Vbeta segments and 13 reverse primers for TCR Jbeta segments. The CDR3 region of rearranged TCR beta genes was amplified from genomic DNA by a multiplex PCR assay. On the Illumina HiSeq System, the amplified TCR beta libraries were sequenced as 87-base-pair reads. The published analysis was carried out like this. Across the 670 or so repertoires, a later analysis counted 80 million or so unique TCR beta chains, about 10 million of which were shared by at least two donors. Raw reads were error-corrected and collapsed into unique sequences with a nearest-neighbor algorithm that merged closely related sequences to remove PCR and sequencing errors. Alignment of CDR3 sequences to IMGT reference sequences was used to assign V, D and J gene segments. For a sequence to be retained, at least a six-nucleotide match to both a V gene segment and a J gene segment was required. A rearrangement was called productive if the CDR3 had no stop codons and remained in frame with V and J, and every other rearrangement was called non-productive. CDR3 was defined by IMGT convention, running from the second conserved V-encoded cysteine to the conserved J-encoded phenylalanine. The earlier analysis of 500 to 650 of the donors excluded any sequence lacking an unambiguous match to a single V gene segment. An earlier analysis of 500 to 600 of the donors classified V segments as functional when productive rearrangements were above 56.7% and as segregating when the standard deviation between donors was above 5%. A statistical classification framework was developed to diagnose cytomegalovirus status using the catalog of TCR beta chain sequences. A later analysis assigned V and J genes by comparing TCR nucleotide sequences with IMGT/GENE-DB human TR gene sequences. In a later analysis, CDR3 sequences and most-parsimonious VDJ recombination scenarios were assigned using the TCRdist pipeline. A later analysis defined each TCR beta chain by its CDR3 amino acid sequence plus V-gene family, and excluded reads lacking a unique V-gene family. A later analysis removed roughly 590 highly shared, low-generation-probability nucleotide sequences to deal with suspected cross-contamination and a sequencing artifact. In a later analysis, a clonal expansion index was calculated for each public chain from normalized within-repertoire ranks of inferred template counts. A later analysis computed generation probabilities with a VDJ recombination model fitted to out-of-frame rearrangements, and checked the results against IGoR. In a later analysis, hypergeometric tests were used to score TCR-TCR, TCR-HLA and TCR-CMV co-occurrence, with a repertoire-size bias correction applied to TCR pairs. To estimate false discovery rates, a later analysis permuted the HLA or CMV assignments 20 times. A later analysis grouped co-occurring TCRs with DBSCAN, adding TCRdist sequence similarity when clustering within HLA-allele-positive subsets. For co-occurrence clustering, repertoires with fewer than 30,000 or more than 120,000 public chains were excluded, along with five or six repertoires with anomalous nucleotide sharing. TCRdb carries this immuneACCESS record with in-frame sequences only. Its versions omit some clonotypes, under half of them owing to an unresolved V gene in the studies checked, with the rest unexplained. From that table come the V and J calls and clone size; the DNA was used to work out D and trimming. This sample gives just over 150,000 clones in total; about 85% of them show up just once. The top ten hold around 6.6% of the sample.

The cohort comprised more than 550 healthy bone marrow donors. Cohort members were all nominally healthy when sampled, although unrecorded immune exposures were likely present. The donor tested CMV seropositive and was one of the 289 seropositive cohort members. A peripheral blood sample was provided by each donor, and peripheral blood mononuclear cells were used for TCR beta sequencing. Genomic DNA extraction from the blood cell samples was performed with the Qiagen DNeasy Blood Extraction Kit. The germline ends are 5 bases apart after V is trimmed by 7 bases and J by 4 bases. Via the germline V gene, CDR1 is MDHEN and CDR2 SYDVKM. The CDR3 sequence holds 11 residues, the cysteine and phenylalanine included. Only the CDR3 DNA is retained, 33 bases long and in frame from the first base. Of note for this clone: There is no known antigen for this receptor. Nothing much larger sits one base from this clone, and base qualities are not available.

This clonotype originated in a male donor in good health and CMV-seropositive. The sample taken for sequencing was PBMCs. This receptor chain uses TRBV28 and TRBJ2-1; there is no confident call for the D gene. The nucleotides read TGTGCCAGCAACTCGTACAATGAGCAGTTCTTC. Its amino acids are CASNSYNEQFF.